This note documents a single T cell receptor (beta chain) sequence. Its antigen is not identified. The PCR was carried out with 60 Vbeta primers and 13 Jbeta primers. The assay was immunoSEQ multiplex PCR, and TCRdb's table has in-frame clones only and misses some. The sample lists 150,000 to 200,000 clones; around 80% were seen once. These data come from a study of cytomegalovirus exposure and HLA in healthy donors. Findings of the study overall: Most TCR beta V segments were productive about 90% or about 30% of the time in an earlier analysis.

Every donor was a healthy person donating bone marrow. CDR3 size: 16 residues. From germline, CDR1 is SNHLY and CDR2 FYNNEI. Trimming cost V 4 bases and J 9 bases; bases outside gene matches: 11. Input material: PBMCs. The chain couples TRBV2 to TRBJ1-6; 8 bases agree with TRBD1. This sequence was found in a woman in her forties in good health and CMV-seropositive. The CDR3 sequence: CASSAQLTGVLSPLHF. DNA for the CDR3: TGTGCCAGCAGTGCCCAGCTGACAGGGGTCCTTTCACCCCTCCACTTT.